These 25 T cell receptor beta chains came from one sample sequenced in a study of blood T cell repertoires in COVID-19. Clones were read by immunoSEQ multiplex PCR, and TCRdb kept only the in-frame ones, dropping some. The sample yields more than 150,000 clones, roughly 87% seen once. Material: PBMCs or T cells enriched from blood (not recorded which). The receptors stem from a woman aged 50 to 60 who had recovered from COVID-19.

The rearrangement links TRBV2 to TRBJ2-7; TRBD1 might be the D (6 bases). CDR1 is SNHLY and CDR2 is FYNNEI in the germline V gene. The CDR3 has 15 residues. Trimming took 5 bases from V and 2 from J, leaving 16 bases between them. The CDR3 DNA sequence: TGTGCCAGCAGTTACCGACAGGATCCCACCTACGAGCAGTACTTC. The encoded protein is CASSYRQDPTYEQYF.

V is TRBV28 and J is TRBJ1-5; D not certain. Trimming removed 6 bases at V and 9 bases at J, with 15 bases between. This CDR3 is 13 amino acids long. Germline lookup yields CDR1 MDHEN and CDR2 SYDVKM. CDR3 DNA sequence: TGTGCCAGCAGGGGCAGCCGCCAGGTGCCCCAGCATTTT. Protein product: CASRGSRQVPQHF.

This clone has only one observation. The chain employs TRBV2 and TRBJ2-5, with a possible D match to TRBD1 (5 bases). This CDR3 is built from 15 residues. The germline CDR1 and CDR2 sequences are SNHLY and FYNNEI. V lost 2 bases and J 0 bases, leaving 10 bases between the germline ends. The CDR3 region is CASSERTTNQETQYF. For the CDR3, the DNA is TGTGCCAGCAGTGAAAGGACAACAAACCAAGAGACCCAGTACTTC.

The DNA of the CDR3 is TGTGCCAGCAGTTCAACCAAGCCGACAGTCTATGGCTACACCTTC. Encoded protein: CASSSTKPTVYGYTF. The gene calls are TRBV5-8 and TRBJ1-2, with a weak D call TRBD1 (5 bases). CDR1 is SGHTS and CDR2 is YDEGEE in the germline V gene. The CDR3 runs 15 residues. The germline V and J ends were trimmed by 5 bases and 4 bases, with 18 bases remaining between them.

The genes are TRBV13 and TRBJ1-6; 10 bases agree with TRBD1. Germline trimming cut 6 bases from V and 5 bases from J; bases unmatched to any gene: 4. Germline V gene sequence: CDR1 PRHDT, CDR2 FYEKMQ (reference sequence). This CDR3 region has 15 residues. The CDR3 loop reads CASSDRGQNNSPLHF. The CDR3, as DNA: TGTGCCAGCAGTGACAGGGGGCAAAATAATTCACCCCTCCACTTT.

The genes are TRBV5-1 and TRBJ2-5; D gene uncertain. The CDR3 runs to 15 residues. V was cut by 0 bases and J by 1 base, with 10 bases left in between. The germline V gene has CDR1 SGHRS and CDR2 YFSETQ. The CDR3 DNA follows: TGCGCCAGCAGCTTGGCCGTACACCGCCAAGAGACCCAGTACTTC. Translated, it gives CASSLAVHRQETQYF.

This clone was counted between two and nine times. This sequence joins TRBV4-1 and TRBJ2-3; D remains ambiguous. This CDR3 is built from 13 residues. Germline loops: CDR1 MGHRA, CDR2 YSYEKL. Trimming cost V 1 base and J 5 bases, with 7 bases left between them. The CDR3 nucleotides are TGCGCCAGCAGCCAAGTAGCTGGAGATACGCAGTATTTT. It specifies CASSQVAGDTQYF.

This chain links TRBV29-1 with TRBJ1-2, with TRBD1 as a possible D gene (6 bases). The V and J ends lost 6 bases and 2 bases respectively, with 13 bases between them. The CDR3 consists of 13 residues. The germline gives CDR1 SQVTM, CDR2 ANQGSEA. The CDR3 region has the DNA TGCAGCGTGACCAGGGGACAAAACTATGGCTACACCTTC. Amino acids: CSVTRGQNYGYTF.

This clone was counted once. The V and J genes are TRBV28 and TRBJ1-6; TRBD1 might be the D (5 bases). The CDR3 runs to 14 residues. The ends were cut back, 4 bases at V and 8 bases at J, with 12 bases in the middle. The germline gives CDR1 MDHEN, CDR2 SYDVKM. CDR3 in DNA: TGTGCCAGCAGTTCGCCAGGGTTTTATTCACCCCTCCACTTT. Translation gives CASSSPGFYSPLHF.

The chain employs TRBV5-1 and TRBJ2-5; D is possibly TRBD1 (7 bases). The V end lost 3 bases, the J end lost 2 bases, and 14 bases lay between the germline ends. The germline CDR1 and CDR2 sequences are SGHRS and YFSETQ. This CDR3 comprises 15 residues. The CDR3 region is CASSSQGGSQETQYF. The DNA of the CDR3 is TGCGCCAGCAGCTCTCAGGGGGGATCGCAAGAGACCCAGTACTTC.

This sequence joins TRBV5-1 and TRBJ1-3; TRBD1 agrees at 8 bases. Unmatched junction bases numbered 3, after V lost 3 bases and J lost 4 bases. CDR1 SGHRS and CDR2 YFSETQ come from the germline V gene. This CDR3 is 14 amino acids long. DNA of the CDR3: TGCGCCAGCAGCTCTCGGACAGGGGGAAACACCATATATTTT. Amino acids: CASSSRTGGNTIYF. Combining the CDR3 with reference TRBV5-1 and TRBJ1-3 gives the whole variable domain KAGVTQTPRYLIKTRGQQVTLSCSPISGHRSVSWYQQTPGQGLQFLFEYFSETQRNKGNFPGRFSGRQFSNSRSEMNVSTLELGDSALYLCASSSRTGGNTIYFGEGSWLTVV.

The J gene is TRBJ2-1, the V gene TRBV18, with 13 bases lining up with TRBD2. J gave up 6 bases and V 6 bases, and 5 bases lay outside the gene matches. CDR3 length equals 15 residues. The germline gives CDR1 KGHSH, CDR2 LQKENI. The CDR3 here is CASSPGLAGPNEQFF. The CDR3 nucleotides read TGTGCCAGCTCGCCGGGACTAGCGGGACCCAATGAGCAGTTCTTC.

The chain couples TRBV7-3 to TRBJ2-5, with a possible D match to TRBD2 (6 bases). In germline, CDR1 is SGHTA, CDR2 FQGTGA. The V end lost 5 bases, the J end lost 0 bases, and 22 bases lay between the germline ends. The CDR3 length is 18 residues. CDR3 residues: CASSPQLARHLYQETQYF. The CDR3 DNA reads as TGTGCCAGCAGCCCCCAACTAGCCCGACATTTATACCAAGAGACCCAGTACTTC. The full variable domain, rest sourced from reference TRBV7-3 and TRBJ2-5, is GAGVSQTPSNKVTEKGKYVELRCDPISGHTALYWYRQSLGQGPEFLIYFQGTGAADDSGLPNDRFFAVRPEGSVSTLKIQRTERGDSAVYLCASSPQLARHLYQETQYFGPGTRLLVL.

In nucleotides, the CDR3 is TGTGCCAGCAGCTTCAGGGGGGTCGACGAGCAGTACTTC. Amino acid sequence: CASSFRGVDEQYF. The chain employs TRBV7-2 and TRBJ2-7; a weak D match, TRBD1 (7 bases). CDR1 is SGHTA, CDR2 FQGNSA, per germline. V lost 3 bases and J lost 5, with 11 bases in between. CDR3 length equals 13 residues.

This chain's CDR3 is CASSQEGGRTSGNTIYF. In DNA, the CDR3 is TGTGCCAGCAGCCAAGAAGGAGGACGGACCTCTGGAAACACCATATATTTT. V gene TRBV3-1 (or the pseudogene TRBV3-2) combines with J gene TRBJ1-3; unclear D gene. The CDR3 covers 17 residues. Germline V gene lookup returns CDR1 LGHDT and CDR2 YNNKEL (reference sequence). V dropped 0 bases and J dropped 0 bases, with 12 bases sitting between them.

The table lists this clone with a count of one. The chain carries TRBV5-6 and TRBJ1-2; 7 bases map to TRBD1. The germline V gene has CDR1 SGHDT and CDR2 YYEEEE. The CDR3 is 15 residues long. V shed 4 bases and J 5 bases; nucleotides not matched to a gene: 11. The CDR3 coding sequence is TGTGCCAGCAGCCGCTTCCCCGGGACAGAGTATGGCTACACCTTC. The encoded protein is CASSRFPGTEYGYTF.

With regard to this clone: The same CDR3 can be traced to other DNA sequences in this sample. The rearrangement uses TRBV6-5 and TRBJ1-2; 11 nucleotides align to TRBD1. The CDR3 has 15 amino acids. Germline trimming cut 2 bases from V and 2 bases from J; bases unmatched to any gene: 1. CDR1 and CDR2 (germline): MNHEY, SVGAGI. The CDR3 DNA reads TGTGCCAGCAGTTACCGGGACAGGGGGAACTATGGCTACACCTTC. Its protein product is CASSYRDRGNYGYTF.

This clone has a handful of counts. The V call is TRBV2, the J call TRBJ2-7, with a tentative D call TRBD1 (6 bases). Trimming pared 6 bases from V and 6 bases from J, leaving 15 bases between. Germline V gene data show CDR1 as SNHLY and CDR2 as FYNNEI. This CDR3 is 13 amino acids long. CDR3 in DNA: TGTGCCAGCAGCAACGCCGAAGGGGGCGAGCAGTACTTC. Residues: CASSNAEGGEQYF.

The chain combines TRBV5-1 with TRBJ1-2; TRBD1 aligns across 10 bases. V lost 2 bases to trimming and J lost 5 bases; unmatched junction nucleotides: 6. The CDR3 has 15 residues. Germline V CDR1 and CDR2: SGHRS, YFSETQ. For the CDR3, the DNA is TGCGCCAGCAGCTTCTCAGGGACAGGGGTATATGGCTACACCTTC. Translation gives CASSFSGTGVYGYTF.

This rearrangement joins TRBV5-1 to TRBJ1-2; TRBD1 is a possible D gene (5 bases). The CDR3 is 13 residues long. Germline CDR1 and CDR2: SGHRS and YFSETQ. V was shortened by 4 bases and J by 3 bases, with 10 bases between the two germline ends. CDR3 residues: CASSVQGDYGYTF. The DNA for the CDR3 is TGCGCCAGCAGCGTCCAGGGTGACTATGGCTACACCTTC.

This CDR3 reads CASSPGTGRTYNEQFF. The CDR3 DNA reads as TGCGCCAGCAGCCCTGGGACAGGGAGAACCTACAATGAGCAGTTCTTC. The chain combines TRBV4-1 with TRBJ2-1; 9 bases are a match to TRBD1. Germline values: CDR1 MGHRA, CDR2 YSYEKL. The CDR3 sequence is 16 residues long. The V segment lost 4 bases and the J segment 2 bases; nucleotides outside the gene matches: 6.

This clone was seen a handful of times. V gene TRBV5-4 combines with J gene TRBJ2-7; TRBD1 matches at 8 bases. This CDR3 comprises 15 residues. V was pared by 2 bases and J by 1 base, with 5 bases of the junction left unmatched. CDR1 SGHNT and CDR2 YYREEE come from the germline V gene (reference sequence). CDR3 nucleotides: TGTGCCAGCAGCTTAGGACAGGGTATATCCTACGAGCAGTACTTC. Translation: CASSLGQGISYEQYF.

The chain carries TRBV18 and TRBJ1-1, with D maybe TRBD1 (5 bases). Germline CDR1 is KGHSH and CDR2 is LQKENI. V shed 6 bases and J shed 5 bases, with 22 bases lying between them. The CDR3 consists of 16 residues. The CDR3 nucleotides are TGTGCCAGCTCGCCCAGCCCCTCGGGGGGAGGGACTGAAGCTTTCTTT. This encodes CASSPSPSGGGTEAFF. Filled out from reference TRBV18 and TRBJ1-1, the complete variable domain reads NAGVMQNPRHLVRRRGQEARLRCSPMKGHSHVYWYRQLPEEGLKFMVYLQKENIIDESGMPKERFSAEFPKEGPSILRIQQVVRGDSAAYFCASSPSPSGGGTEAFFGQGTRLTVV.

The chain links TRBV6-1 to TRBJ2-7; TRBD2 agrees at 9 bases. Germline V gene sequence: CDR1 MNHNS, CDR2 SASEGT. With V trimmed by 0 bases and J by 3 bases, 3 bases remained unmatched. The CDR3 covers 15 residues. For the CDR3, the DNA is TGTGCCAGCAGTGAAGCGAGGACTAGCGTCTACGAGCAGTACTTC. Its translation: CASSEARTSVYEQYF.

This chain joins TRBV19 and TRBJ1-2; 7 bases map to TRBD1. The CDR3 extends over 14 amino acids. Per the germline V gene, CDR1 is LNHDA and CDR2 is SQIVND (reference sequence). The J segment lost 2 bases and the V segment lost 8 bases, leaving 8 bases of the junction unmatched. CDR3 sequence (DNA): TGTGCCAGTTCTCGTCCGACAGGGAACTATGGCTACACCTTC. Translating it yields CASSRPTGNYGYTF.